This passage covers 10 T cell receptor beta chains from one sample sequenced in a study of blood T cell repertoires in COVID-19. Assay used: immunoSEQ multiplex PCR; TCRdb lists only in-frame clones, some missing. The sample consists of 250,000 to 300,000 clones, approximately 88% of them appearing once. The sequenced material came from peripheral blood. The receptors here all came from a woman aged 70-85 years with COVID-19, enrolled during active disease.

The genes are TRBV27 and TRBJ2-5, with 10 bases that match TRBD2. Germline-derived CDR1 and CDR2 are MNHEY and SMNVEV (reference sequence). V shed 5 bases and J 5 bases; nucleotides not matched to a gene: 8. CDR3 length equals 15 residues. The CDR3 region has the DNA TGTGCCAGCAGTCCCGGGACTAGCGTGTGGGAGACCCAGTACTTC. The encoded protein is CASSPGTSVWETQYF.

This clone was seen only a few times. The V gene is TRBV6-2 or TRBV6-3, the J gene TRBJ2-7, with TRBD1 as a possible D gene (5 bases). Per the germline V gene, CDR1 is MNHEY and CDR2 is SVGEGT. V was trimmed by 2 bases and J by 1 base, leaving 12 bases between them. This CDR3 has 15 residues. The CDR3 here is CASSYPDAGSYEQYF. The CDR3 DNA reads TGTGCCAGCAGTTACCCGGACGCAGGGTCCTACGAGCAGTACTTC.

The chain combines TRBV10-3 with TRBJ2-6; D might be TRBD1 (5 bases). V lost 4 bases to trimming and J lost 9 bases, with 16 bases between them. Looked up from germline, CDR1 is ENHRY and CDR2 is SYGVKD. This CDR3 contains 15 residues. CDR3 bases: TGTGCCATCAGTGGGAAACAGGATCGTTTCAACGTCCTGACTTTC. It yields the protein CAISGKQDRFNVLTF.

The chain joins TRBV4-1 to TRBJ2-7; TRBD1 agrees at 8 bases. Germline V gene sequence: CDR1 MGHRA, CDR2 YSYEKL. J gave up 2 bases and V 3 bases, and 9 bases lay outside the gene matches. CDR3 length: 16 amino acids. CDR3 coding DNA: TGCGCCAGCAGCCAGACATCCGGGACAGGACCCTACGAGCAGTACTTC. This gives the protein CASSQTSGTGPYEQYF.

The CDR3 spells CASNRDIGEPNGYTF. The DNA for the CDR3 is TGTGCCAGCAATAGAGATATCGGGGAGCCAAATGGCTACACCTTC. The chain has TRBV2 and TRBJ1-2; D is ambiguous. This CDR3 has 15 residues. V was shortened by 7 bases and J by 6 bases, with 21 bases between the two germline ends. From germline, CDR1 is SNHLY and CDR2 FYNNEI.

The V call is TRBV5-6, the J call TRBJ2-2; no reliable D call. The CDR3 covers 13 residues. The germline V and J ends were trimmed by 3 bases and 0 bases, with 3 bases remaining between them. Looked up from germline, CDR1 is SGHDT and CDR2 is YYEEEE. CDR3 residues: CASSYSNTGELFF. The CDR3 DNA follows: TGTGCCAGCAGCTACTCGAACACCGGGGAGCTGTTTTTT.

The CDR3: CASRLASGVPYEQYF. CDR3 bases: TGCGCCAGCAGACTAGCTAGCGGAGTACCCTACGAGCAGTACTTC. The chain links TRBV5-1 to TRBJ2-7, with TRBD2 identical over 7 bases. This CDR3 comprises 15 residues. The junction had 10 bases not matched to a gene; V was cut back by 5 bases and J by 2 bases. In germline, CDR1 is SGHRS, CDR2 YFSETQ.

The chain uses TRBV19 and TRBJ1-5; 10 bases agree with TRBD1. The germline V gene encodes CDR1 LNHDA and CDR2 SQIVND (reference sequence). The CDR3 covers 15 residues. The J segment lost 7 bases and the V segment lost 6 bases, leaving 9 bases of the junction unmatched. The CDR3 sequence is CASRDRGPSDQPQHF. DNA for the CDR3: TGTGCCAGTAGAGACAGGGGGCCTTCGGACCAGCCCCAGCATTTT.

This chain links TRBV20-1 with TRBJ2-7, with D uncertain. This CDR3 is built from 11 residues. V was pared by 6 bases and J by 3 bases, with 9 bases between. Germline V gene sequence: CDR1 DFQATT, CDR2 SNEGSKA (reference sequence). The DNA of the CDR3 is TGCAGTGCCCCCGACAACTACGAGCAGTACTTC. Its translation is CSAPDNYEQYF.

This clone was detected only once. This chain uses TRBV30 with TRBJ2-1, with 12 nucleotides matching TRBD2. V gave up 1 base and J gave up 4 bases; unmatched junction bases: 5. CDR1 and CDR2 from the germline V gene are GTSNPN and SVGIG (reference sequence). The CDR3 is 16 residues long. CDR3 residues: CAWSGLAGGGYNEQFF. The CDR3, as DNA: TGTGCCTGGAGTGGTCTAGCGGGAGGGGGTTACAATGAGCAGTTCTTC. Based on the CDR3 plus reference TRBV30 and TRBJ2-1, the full variable domain is SQTIHQWPATLVQPVGSPLSLECTVEGTSNPNLYWYRQAAGRGLQLLFYSVGIGQISSEVPQNLSASRPQDRQFILSSKKLLLSDSGFYLCAWSGLAGGGYNEQFFGPGTRLTVL.